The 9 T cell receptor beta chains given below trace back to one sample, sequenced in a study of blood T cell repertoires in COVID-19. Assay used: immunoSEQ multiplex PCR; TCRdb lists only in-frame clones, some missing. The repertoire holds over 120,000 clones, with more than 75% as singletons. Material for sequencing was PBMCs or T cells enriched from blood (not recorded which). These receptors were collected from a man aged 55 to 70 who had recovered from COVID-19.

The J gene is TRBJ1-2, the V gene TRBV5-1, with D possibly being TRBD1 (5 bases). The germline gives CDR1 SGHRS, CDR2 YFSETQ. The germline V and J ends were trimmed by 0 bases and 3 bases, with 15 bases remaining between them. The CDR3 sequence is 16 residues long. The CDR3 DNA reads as TGCGCCAGCAGCTTGGAAAGGGGTGGCGGGGACTATGGCTACACCTTC. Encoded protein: CASSLERGGGDYGYTF.

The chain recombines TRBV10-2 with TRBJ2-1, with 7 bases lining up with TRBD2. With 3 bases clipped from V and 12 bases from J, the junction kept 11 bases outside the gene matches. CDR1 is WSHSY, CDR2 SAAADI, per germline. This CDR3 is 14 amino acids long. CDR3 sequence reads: CASSDPAGRLGQFF. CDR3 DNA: TGCGCCAGCAGTGATCCAGCGGGGCGCTTGGGGCAGTTCTTC.

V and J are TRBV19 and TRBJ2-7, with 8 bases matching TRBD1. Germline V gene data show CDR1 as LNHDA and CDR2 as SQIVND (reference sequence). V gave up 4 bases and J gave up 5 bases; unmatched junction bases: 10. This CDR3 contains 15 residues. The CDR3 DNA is TGTGCCAGTAGTACCCCCTCTGCCAGGGGGCACGAGCAGTACTTC. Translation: CASSTPSARGHEQYF.

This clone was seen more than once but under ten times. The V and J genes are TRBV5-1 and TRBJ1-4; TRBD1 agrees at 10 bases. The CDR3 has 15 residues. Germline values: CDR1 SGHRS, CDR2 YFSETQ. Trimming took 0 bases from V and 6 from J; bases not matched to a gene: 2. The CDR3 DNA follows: TGCGCCAGCAGCTTGGCGGGACAGGGGTATGAAAAACTGTTTTTT. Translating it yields CASSLAGQGYEKLFF. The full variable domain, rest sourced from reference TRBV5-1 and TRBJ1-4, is KAGVTQTPRYLIKTRGQQVTLSCSPISGHRSVSWYQQTPGQGLQFLFEYFSETQRNKGNFPGRFSGRQFSNSRSEMNVSTLELGDSALYLCASSLAGQGYEKLFFGSGTQLSVL.

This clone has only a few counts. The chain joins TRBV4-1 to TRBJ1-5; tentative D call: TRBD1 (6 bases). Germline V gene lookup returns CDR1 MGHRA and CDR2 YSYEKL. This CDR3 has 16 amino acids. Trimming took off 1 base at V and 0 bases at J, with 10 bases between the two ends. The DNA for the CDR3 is TGCGCCAGCAGCCAAGGACAGGTGTATAGCAATCAGCCCCAGCATTTT. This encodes CASSQGQVYSNQPQHF.

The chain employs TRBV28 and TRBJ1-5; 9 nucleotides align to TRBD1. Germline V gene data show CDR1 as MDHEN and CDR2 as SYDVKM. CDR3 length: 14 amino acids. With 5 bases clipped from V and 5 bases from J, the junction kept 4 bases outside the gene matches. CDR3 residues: CASSGTGYHQPQHF. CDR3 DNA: TGTGCCAGCAGTGGGACAGGGTATCATCAGCCCCAGCATTTT.

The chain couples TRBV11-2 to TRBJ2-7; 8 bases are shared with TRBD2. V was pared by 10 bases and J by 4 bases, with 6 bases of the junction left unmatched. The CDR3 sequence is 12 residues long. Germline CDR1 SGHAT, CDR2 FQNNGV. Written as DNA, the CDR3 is TGTGCCACTACTAGCGGTAAATACGAGCAGTACTTC. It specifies CATTSGKYEQYF.

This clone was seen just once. The CDR3 is CASSIGQGLREAFF. As DNA, the CDR3 is TGTGCCAGCAGCATTGGACAGGGGCTGCGGGAAGCTTTCTTT. The chain carries TRBV7-6 and TRBJ1-1; 9 nucleotides agree with TRBD1. The CDR3 is 14 residues long. The trim removed 5 bases at V and 8 bases at J, leaving 9 bases unmatched. Germline V gene lookup returns CDR1 SGHVS and CDR2 FNYEAQ.

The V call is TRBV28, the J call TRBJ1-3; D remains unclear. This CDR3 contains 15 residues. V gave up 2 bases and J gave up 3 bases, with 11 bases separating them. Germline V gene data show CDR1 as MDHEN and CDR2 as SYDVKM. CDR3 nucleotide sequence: TGTGCCAGCAGTTTACGGAGGGTCTTTGGAAACACCATATATTTT. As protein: CASSLRRVFGNTIYF.